This T cell receptor (beta chain) was retrieved from a study of blood T cell repertoires in COVID-19. The germline V and J ends were trimmed by 0 bases and 7 bases, with 12 bases remaining between them. Germline CDR1 reads LNHNV; CDR2 reads YYDKDF (reference sequence). The CDR3 covers 15 residues. Clones were sequenced by immunoSEQ multiplex PCR, and TCRdb holds only the in-frame ones, with some missing. The sample consists of roughly 250,000 clones, around 85% of them appearing once. This clone came up once. The sequencing input was PBMCs or T cells enriched from blood (not recorded which). V and J are TRBV15 and TRBJ1-4; D uncertain. The TCR was taken from a middle-aged woman with acute COVID-19. Written as DNA, the CDR3 is TGTGCCACCAGCAGAGATCGGGAGGGTGGTGAAAAACTGTTTTTT. It is translated as CATSRDREGGEKLFF.